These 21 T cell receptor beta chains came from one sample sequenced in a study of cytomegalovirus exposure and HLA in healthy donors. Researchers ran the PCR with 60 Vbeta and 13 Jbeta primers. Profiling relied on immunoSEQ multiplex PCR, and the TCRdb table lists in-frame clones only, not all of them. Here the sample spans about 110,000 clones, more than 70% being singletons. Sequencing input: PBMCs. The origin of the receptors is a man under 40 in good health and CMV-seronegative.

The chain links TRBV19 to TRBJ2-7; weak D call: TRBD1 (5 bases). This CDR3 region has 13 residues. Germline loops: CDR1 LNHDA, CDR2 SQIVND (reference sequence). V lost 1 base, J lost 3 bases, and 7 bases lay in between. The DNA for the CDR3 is TGTGCCAGTAGTATAGGACAGAGCTACGAGCAGTACTTC. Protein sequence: CASSIGQSYEQYF. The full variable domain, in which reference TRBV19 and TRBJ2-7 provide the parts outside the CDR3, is DGGITQSPKYLFRKEGQNVTLSCEQNLNHDAMYWYRQDPGQGLRLIYYSQIVNDFQKGDIAEGYSVSREKKESFPLTVTSAQKNPTAFYLCASSIGQSYEQYFGPGTRLTVT.

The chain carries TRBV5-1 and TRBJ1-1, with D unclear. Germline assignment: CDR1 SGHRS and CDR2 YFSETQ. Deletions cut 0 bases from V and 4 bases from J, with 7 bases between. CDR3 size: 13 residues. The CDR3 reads CASSLEEGTEAFF. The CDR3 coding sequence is TGCGCCAGCAGCTTGGAGGAGGGCACTGAAGCTTTCTTT.

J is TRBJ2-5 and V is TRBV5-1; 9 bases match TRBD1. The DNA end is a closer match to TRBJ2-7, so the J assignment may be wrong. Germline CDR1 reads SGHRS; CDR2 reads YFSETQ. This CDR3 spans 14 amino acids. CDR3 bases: TGCGCCAGCAGCTTGGAGGGACAGGGATCCGAGCAGTACTTC. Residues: CASSLEGQGSEQYF.

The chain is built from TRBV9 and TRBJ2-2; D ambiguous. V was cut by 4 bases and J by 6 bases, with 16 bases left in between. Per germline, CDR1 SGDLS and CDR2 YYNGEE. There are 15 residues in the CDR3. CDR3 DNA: TGTGCCAGCAGCCCGAAGGCCGGAGACTCCGGGGAGCTGTTTTTT. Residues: CASSPKAGDSGELFF.

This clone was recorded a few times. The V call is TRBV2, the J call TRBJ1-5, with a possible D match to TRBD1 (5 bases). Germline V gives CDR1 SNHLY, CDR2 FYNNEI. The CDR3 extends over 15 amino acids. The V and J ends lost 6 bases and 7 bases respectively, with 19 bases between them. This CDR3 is CASRLSRGLGQPQHF. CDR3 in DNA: TGTGCCAGCAGATTATCGCGGGGCCTCGGGCAGCCCCAGCATTTT.

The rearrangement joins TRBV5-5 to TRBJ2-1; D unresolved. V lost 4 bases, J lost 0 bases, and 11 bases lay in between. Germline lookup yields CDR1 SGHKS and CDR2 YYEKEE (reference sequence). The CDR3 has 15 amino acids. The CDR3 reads CASSIDSLSYNEQFF. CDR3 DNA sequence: TGTGCCAGCAGCATTGACTCCCTCTCCTACAATGAGCAGTTCTTC.

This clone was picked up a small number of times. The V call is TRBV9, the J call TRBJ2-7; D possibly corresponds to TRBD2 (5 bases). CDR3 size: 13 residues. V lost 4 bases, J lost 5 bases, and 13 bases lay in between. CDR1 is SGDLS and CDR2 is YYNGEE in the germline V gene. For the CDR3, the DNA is TGTGCCAGCAGCCCAGGCCCCGGGAACGAGCAGTACTTC. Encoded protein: CASSPGPGNEQYF.

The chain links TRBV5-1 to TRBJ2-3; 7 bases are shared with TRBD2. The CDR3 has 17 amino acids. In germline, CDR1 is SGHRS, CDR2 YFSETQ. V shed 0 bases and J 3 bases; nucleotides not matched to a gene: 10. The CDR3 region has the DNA TGCGCCAGCAGCTTGGCGGGAGGTGCGGGTCTGACAGATACGCAGTATTTT. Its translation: CASSLAGGAGLTDTQYF.

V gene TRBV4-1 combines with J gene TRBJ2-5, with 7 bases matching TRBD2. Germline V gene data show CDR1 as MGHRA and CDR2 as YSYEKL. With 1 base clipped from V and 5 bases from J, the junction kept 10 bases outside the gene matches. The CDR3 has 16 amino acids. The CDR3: CASSQVSLAGSETQYF. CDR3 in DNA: TGCGCCAGCAGCCAAGTATCGTTAGCGGGCTCGGAGACCCAGTACTTC.

CDR3 sequence (DNA): TGTGCCAGCAGCCAGGGATCACAGAAAGATACGCAGTATTTT. Amino acid sequence: CASSQGSQKDTQYF. This chain joins TRBV7-3 and TRBJ2-3, with a tentative D call TRBD1 (5 bases). Germline loops: CDR1 SGHTA, CDR2 FQGTGA. Deletions cut 5 bases from V and 5 bases from J, with 14 bases between. The CDR3 covers 14 residues.

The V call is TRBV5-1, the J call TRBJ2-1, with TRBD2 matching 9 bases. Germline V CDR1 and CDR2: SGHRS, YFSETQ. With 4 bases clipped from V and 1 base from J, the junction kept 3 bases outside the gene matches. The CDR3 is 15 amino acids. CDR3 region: CASSPGLASYNEQFF. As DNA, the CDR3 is TGCGCCAGCAGCCCCGGACTAGCGTCCTACAATGAGCAGTTCTTC.

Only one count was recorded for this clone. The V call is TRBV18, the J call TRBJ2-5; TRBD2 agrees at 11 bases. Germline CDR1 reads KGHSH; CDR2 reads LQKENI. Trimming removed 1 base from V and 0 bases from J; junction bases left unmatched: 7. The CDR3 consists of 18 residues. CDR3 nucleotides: TGTGCCAGCTCACCACTAAGCCGGACTAGCGGGTACCAAGAGACCCAGTACTTC. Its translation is CASSPLSRTSGYQETQYF.

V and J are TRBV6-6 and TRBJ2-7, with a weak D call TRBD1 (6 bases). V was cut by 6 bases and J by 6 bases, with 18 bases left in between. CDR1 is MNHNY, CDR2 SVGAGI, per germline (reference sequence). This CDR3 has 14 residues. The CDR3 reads CASSPGQHGGEQYF. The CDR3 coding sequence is TGTGCCAGCAGCCCGGGACAACACGGCGGCGAGCAGTACTTC.

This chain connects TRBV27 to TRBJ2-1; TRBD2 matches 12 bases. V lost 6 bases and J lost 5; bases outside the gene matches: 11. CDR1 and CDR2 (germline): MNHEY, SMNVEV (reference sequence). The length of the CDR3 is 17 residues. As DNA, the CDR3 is TGTGCCAGCAGACCCGTACTAGCGGGGGGACTTGACAATGAGCAGTTCTTC. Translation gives CASRPVLAGGLDNEQFF.

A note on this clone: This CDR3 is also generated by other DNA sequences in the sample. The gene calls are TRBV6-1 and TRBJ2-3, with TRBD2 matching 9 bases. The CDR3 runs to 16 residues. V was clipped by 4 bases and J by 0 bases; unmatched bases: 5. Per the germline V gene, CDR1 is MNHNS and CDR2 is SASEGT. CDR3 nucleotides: TGTGCCAGCAGTGGTATTAGCGGGAGTAGCACAGATACGCAGTATTTT. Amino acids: CASSGISGSSTDTQYF.

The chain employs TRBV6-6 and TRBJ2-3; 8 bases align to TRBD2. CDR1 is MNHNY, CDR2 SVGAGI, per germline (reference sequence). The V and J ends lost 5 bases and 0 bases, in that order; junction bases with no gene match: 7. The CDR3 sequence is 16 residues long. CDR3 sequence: CASSLLAGYSTDTQYF. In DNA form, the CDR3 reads TGTGCCAGCAGTCTCTTAGCGGGGTACAGCACAGATACGCAGTATTTT.

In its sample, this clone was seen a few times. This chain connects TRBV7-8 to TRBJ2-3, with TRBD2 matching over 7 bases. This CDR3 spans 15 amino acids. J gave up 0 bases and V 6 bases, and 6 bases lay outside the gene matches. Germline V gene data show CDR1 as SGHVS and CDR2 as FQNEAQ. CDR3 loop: CASRALAFSTDTQYF. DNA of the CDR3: TGTGCCAGCAGGGCACTAGCGTTTAGCACAGATACGCAGTATTTT. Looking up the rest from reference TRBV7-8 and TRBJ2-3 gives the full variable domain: GAGVSQSPRYKVAKRGQDVALRCDPISGHVSLFWYQQALGQGPEFLTYFQNEAQLDKSGLPSDRFFAERPEGSVSTLKIQRTQQEDSAVYLCASRALAFSTDTQYFGPGTRLTVL.

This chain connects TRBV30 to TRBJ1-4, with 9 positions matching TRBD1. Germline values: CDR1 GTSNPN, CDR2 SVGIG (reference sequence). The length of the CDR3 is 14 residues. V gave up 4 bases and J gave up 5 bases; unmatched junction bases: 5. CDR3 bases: TGTGCCTGGAACTCGGGACAGGGAAATGAAAAACTGTTTTTT. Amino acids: CAWNSGQGNEKLFF.

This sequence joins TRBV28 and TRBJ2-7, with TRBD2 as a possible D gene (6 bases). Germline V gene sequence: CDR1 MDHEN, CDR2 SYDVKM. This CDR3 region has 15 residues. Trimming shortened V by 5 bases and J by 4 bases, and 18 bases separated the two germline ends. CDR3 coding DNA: TGTGCCAGCAGTCGCCCTCGGAGGGGCTTATACGAGCAGTACTTC. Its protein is CASSRPRRGLYEQYF.

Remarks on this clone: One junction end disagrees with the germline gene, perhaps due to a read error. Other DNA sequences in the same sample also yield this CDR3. The CDR3 sequence is CASSEQVFNTEAFF. DNA for the CDR3: TGTGCCAGCAGCGAACAGGTTTTTAACACTGAGGCTTTCTTT. The chain uses TRBV5-4 and TRBJ1-1; D perhaps matches TRBD1 (5 bases). The germline V gene has CDR1 SGHNT and CDR2 YYREEE (reference sequence). The CDR3 has 14 residues.

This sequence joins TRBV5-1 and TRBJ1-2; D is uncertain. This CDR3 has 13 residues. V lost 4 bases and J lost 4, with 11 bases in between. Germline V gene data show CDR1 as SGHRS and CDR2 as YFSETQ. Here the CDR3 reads CASSGPEIYGYTF. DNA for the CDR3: TGCGCCAGCAGCGGGCCCGAGATCTATGGCTACACCTTC.